This T cell receptor beta chain was identified in a study of chemoradiotherapy in HPV16-positive cancers (dated 2022 in TCRdb). Looking at the study overall: Candidate HPV-specific T-cell clones and common TCR motifs were defined through functional T-cell assays on cells from a couple of HPV16-positive patients. Next, the candidate HPV-specific TCRs and motifs were followed in TCR repertoires from around 91 patients with HPV-related cancers. The study set out to ask whether T-cell immunity against the HPV oncoproteins E6 and E7 changes over the course of chemoradiotherapy and whether that immunity affects survival. Beyond this particular receptor, the publication reports: Improved recurrence-free survival in HPV16-positive patients was associated with expansion of HPV-responsive T cells during chemoradiotherapy. The functional definition of HPV-specific T cells was derived from only a couple of HPV16-positive patients, and the survival association was reported for HPV16-positive patients. Expansion of candidate HPV-specific clones and E7-related TCR motifs was observed in the tumor microenvironment during treatment, whereas no such expansion was observed for non-HPV-specific T cells.

Remarks on this clone: Its binding antigen is unknown. No qualities accompany the bases; no much larger clone lies one base away.

The library was produced with the immunoSEQ multiplex PCR assay. TCRdb provides this immuneACCESS table in a form limited to in-frame rearrangements. Some clones are lacking; in checked studies, under half of them reflect an unresolved V gene, and why the rest are absent is not known. The sample data list 15,000 to 20,000 clones, and roughly 80% of these were observed just once. The leading ten clones occupy 1.3% of the sample. Repertoires were sampled multiple times during chemoradiotherapy, which allowed clonal expansion in the tumor microenvironment to be followed. The V end gives up 1 base and the J end 10 bases, leaving 9 bases in the junction not matched to a gene. Reading from cysteine to phenylalanine, the CDR3 counts 14 amino acids. Only CDR3 DNA remains: 42 bases, in frame from the first base. CDR1 MGHRA and CDR2 YSYEKL are derived from the germline V gene.

The sequence derives from a human donor with HPV-associated anogenital cancer. Recombination connected TRBV4-1 to TRBJ2-7, with TRBD1 identical over 8 junction bases. This sample was obtained from a patient who underwent chemoradiotherapy. The CDR3 in this case is CASSQARQGSGQYF. The DNA sequence reads TGCGCCAGCAGCCAAGCAAGACAGGGGTCCGGCCAGTACTTC.